This section outlines one TCR beta chain sequence together with its context. This clone appeared a single time. Its cognate antigen has yet to be identified. No base quality values were provided; no much bigger clone lies one nucleotide off. V was cut back by 7 bases and J by 4 bases, leaving a gap of 16 bases between them. CDR3 length: 14 amino acids, cysteine to phenylalanine. Just CDR3 DNA is preserved here, 42 bases in frame from base 1. As encoded in the germline V gene, CDR1 is MNHEY while CDR2 is SVGAGI. The entry originates in a study of resident and recirculating memory T cells in vitiligo (dated by TCRdb to about 2018). Looking at the study overall: The study took epidermis from shave biopsies of two lesional and two nonlesional sites, plus PBMCs, from each of a few stable vitiligo patients for TCR beta sequencing. Samples were homogenized without cell sorting just before genomic DNA extraction with the Qiagen DNeasy Blood & Tissue Kit. The human TCR beta sequencing tested whether specific clones in lesional vitiligo skin differed from clones in nonlesional skin and blood.

Vitiligo counted as stable when lesions had not changed during the previous 6 months. For classification as stable, the absence of confetti depigmentation, a clinical sign of active vitiligo, was additionally required. Any patient who had received treatment in the previous three months was excluded. PBMCs were isolated from heparinized blood by Ficoll density gradient centrifugation and then flash-frozen. TCR beta chains were amplified from genomic DNA using the immunoSEQ hsTCRB kit. TCR beta libraries were sequenced on an Illumina MiSeq instrument by the immunoSEQ service. In the source study's methods: Repertoire data were analyzed with the immunoSEQ Analyzer. TCRdb holds this immuneACCESS table with in-frame rearrangements only. Some clones are missing; in checked studies, unresolved V genes explain under half, and the rest has no known cause. The V and J calls and clone size are taken from that table; D and trimming were inferred from the DNA. The sample yields around 70,000 clones; roughly 92% were counted once. The biggest ten clones account for over 4.5% of the sample.

Study-wide findings and limitations: No unique dominant TCR clone was detected, and variation in clonality was observed among vitiligo lesions. Because TCR sequences were not shared across biopsy sites or across patients, the findings suggest that different lesions are infiltrated by different T cell clones, a pattern described as private specificity. Working out how much the T cell clones identified in the vitiligo lesions and the human Trm versus Tcm pools each contribute will require future mechanistic studies. By overlap and correlation analysis, no significant repertoire overlap was shown between biopsies, even within a single patient, except for each lesion compared with itself.

Rearrangement joined TRBV6-5 to TRBJ1-2, with the D gene not clear enough to name. What was sequenced was blood. The sequence was obtained from a male donor with vitiligo. The CDR3 region has the sequence CASKRSGNPYGYTF. The DNA is TGTGCCAGCAAGAGATCCGGGAACCCCTATGGCTACACCTTC.